The clone carrying this T cell receptor (beta chain) showed up just a few times. The source of the sample is a study of T cells in Graves' hyperthyroidism and ophthalmopathy. TCR beta CDR3 region amplification was performed from RNA transcripts. The HTBI set primed first-round TCR CDR3 RT-PCR. MiXCR, applied by TCRdb to the multiplex PCR reads, yields one record per CDR3 protein. In the table there are about 380,000 distinct CDR3 sequences, under 20% of which are singletons. Trimming left V 4 bases short and J 4 bases short, with 14 bases between. Germline V CDR1 and CDR2: SGHTA, FQGTGA. The CDR3 covers 16 residues.

The sequence derives from a man younger than 35 with Graves' ophthalmopathy. The chain carries TRBV7-3 and TRBJ1-6; D is possibly TRBD1 (6 bases). Sample: blood. CDR3 coding DNA: TGTGCCAGCAGCTCGCTCTCACAGGGATATAATTCACCCCTCCACTTT. Translating it yields CASSSLSQGYNSPLHF.